The clone carrying this T cell receptor (beta chain) has ten or more counts. PBMCs were derived from 9.5 to 10 ml fresh peripheral blood. V lost 2 bases and J lost 5, with 12 bases in between. CDR1 is SGHTA and CDR2 is FQGNSA in the germline V gene. This CDR3 spans 14 amino acids. Using RNA transcripts as the source, TCR beta CDR3 regions were amplified. Initially, a first-round RT-PCR of the TCR CDR3 employed the HTBI primer set. TCRdb reanalysed the multiplex PCR reads using MiXCR and keeps one entry per CDR3 protein. The sample contains about 330,000 distinct CDR3 sequences, roughly an eighth of which appear only once. The sample belongs to a study of T cells in Graves' hyperthyroidism and ophthalmopathy.

The receptor comes from a woman between 40 and 50 years old with Graves' ophthalmopathy. The sample was blood. J is TRBJ1-1 and V is TRBV7-2; tentatively, D is TRBD1 (6 bases). The CDR3 region is CASSLRGGRTEAFF. The CDR3 DNA is TGTGCCAGCAGCTTAAGGGGGGGACGTACTGAAGCTTTCTTT.